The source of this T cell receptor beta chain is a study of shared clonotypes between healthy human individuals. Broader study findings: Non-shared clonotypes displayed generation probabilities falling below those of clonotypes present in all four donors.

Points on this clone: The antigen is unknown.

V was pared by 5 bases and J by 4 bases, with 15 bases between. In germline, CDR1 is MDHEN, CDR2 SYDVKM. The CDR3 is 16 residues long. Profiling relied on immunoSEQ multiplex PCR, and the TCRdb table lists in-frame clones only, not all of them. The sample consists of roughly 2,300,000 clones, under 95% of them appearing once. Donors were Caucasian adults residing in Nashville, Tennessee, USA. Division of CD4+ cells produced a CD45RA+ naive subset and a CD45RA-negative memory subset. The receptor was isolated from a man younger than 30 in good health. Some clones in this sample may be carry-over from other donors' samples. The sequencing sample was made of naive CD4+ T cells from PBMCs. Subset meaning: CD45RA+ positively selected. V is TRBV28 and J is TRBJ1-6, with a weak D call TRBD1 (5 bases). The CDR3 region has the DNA TGTGCCAGCAGTACCCCTTTGACAGCGTATAATTCACCCCTCCACTTT. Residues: CASSTPLTAYNSPLHF.